The 5 T cell receptor beta chains reported below all come from one sample, sequenced in a study of cytomegalovirus exposure and HLA in healthy donors. Researchers ran the PCR with 60 Vbeta and 13 Jbeta primers. This table comes from immunoSEQ multiplex PCR, and its TCRdb copy is limited to in-frame clones, with some not included. The ten top clones account for around 4%, within a sample of about 83,000 clones. Sequenced input: PBMCs. All receptors derive from a man in his late teens or twenties in good health and CMV-seropositive.

The V call is TRBV6-5, the J call TRBJ1-6; D might be TRBD1 (5 bases). Germline V lookup: CDR1 MNHEY, CDR2 SVGAGI. V shed 6 bases and J shed 10 bases, with 16 bases lying between them. The CDR3 has 14 residues. Here the CDR3 DNA reads TGTGCCAGCAGACGCGGGACCCCCCACTCACCCCTCCACTTT. Amino acids: CASRRGTPHSPLHF.

This chain links TRBV6-1 with TRBJ2-7; weak D call: TRBD2 (7 bases). CDR3 length equals 16 residues. Per the germline V gene, CDR1 is MNHNS and CDR2 is SASEGT. Trimming cost V 3 bases and J 1 base, with 16 bases left between them. CDR3 nucleotide sequence: TGTGCCAGCAGTGACCCGGGGGGCAAAGGATCCTACGAGCAGTACTTC. This codes for CASSDPGGKGSYEQYF.

CDR3 loop: CASSIGESTDTQYF. The CDR3 nucleotides read TGTGCCAGTAGTATCGGAGAGAGCACAGATACGCAGTATTTT. V usage is TRBV19 and J usage is TRBJ2-3; D is ambiguous. The CDR3 has 14 residues. Between the trimmed V and J ends, which lost 3 bases and 0 bases, there was a span of 7 bases. Germline values: CDR1 LNHDA, CDR2 SQIVND (reference sequence).

The J gene is TRBJ2-7, the V gene TRBV5-4, with D tentatively TRBD1 (5 bases). CDR1 SGHNT and CDR2 YYREEE come from the germline V gene (reference sequence). V was trimmed by 4 bases and J by 6 bases, leaving 14 bases between them. The CDR3 has 13 residues. CDR3 coding DNA: TGTGCCAGCAGCCTAGGACATTCTGGCGAGCAGTACTTC. Protein: CASSLGHSGEQYF.

The V and J genes are TRBV29-1 and TRBJ1-2, with 7 bases aligning to TRBD1. The CDR3 loop spans 13 amino acids. The V and J ends lost 4 bases and 5 bases, in that order; junction bases with no gene match: 7. Per the germline V gene, CDR1 is SQVTM and CDR2 is ANQGSEA. The CDR3 loop reads CSVVGDREYGYTF. The CDR3 nucleotides read TGCAGCGTTGTAGGTGACAGGGAGTATGGCTACACCTTC. The variable domain in full, completed from reference TRBV29-1 and TRBJ1-2, reads SAVISQKPSRDICQRGTSLTIQCQVDSQVTMMFWYRQQPGQSLTLIATANQGSEATYESGFVIDKFPISRPNLTFSTLTVSNMSPEDSSIYLCSVVGDREYGYTFGSGTRLTVV.